The clone carrying this T cell receptor beta chain turned up a few times. Germline V lookup: CDR1 PRHDT, CDR2 FYEKMQ (reference sequence). J was trimmed by 4 bases and V by 0 bases; bases with no gene match: 6. The CDR3 sequence is 16 residues long. The data are from a study of CD8 T cells in ankylosing spondylitis. TCRdb reanalysed the 5' RACE reads using MiXCR and keeps one entry per CDR3 protein. The sample yields 150,000 to 200,000 distinct CDR3 sequences, roughly 13% seen once. The chain joins TRBV13 to TRBJ2-1; 7 positions match TRBD2. The origin of this receptor is a male donor with ankylosing spondylitis or in good health (not recorded which). The sequenced sample was blood, either unsorted or a sorted T cell fraction (not recorded which). The CDR3 loop reads CASSLGPAGHYNEQFF. CDR3 DNA sequence: TGTGCCAGCAGCTTAGGGCCAGCGGGGCATTACAATGAGCAGTTCTTC.